These T cell receptor beta chains were read from a single sample in a study of T cells in Graves' hyperthyroidism and ophthalmopathy. MiXCR, applied by TCRdb to the multiplex PCR reads, yields one record per CDR3 protein. This table has a few hundred thousand distinct CDR3 sequences, about 20% appearing once. Sequences were obtained from blood. These receptors were taken from a man younger than 35 with Graves' hyperthyroidism. CDR3s include the opening cysteine and the closing phenylalanine or tryptophan. Each record gives: V gene, J gene, clone size, D gene, CDR3 DNA, CDR3 protein. D genes are given only for firm matches. Expanded clones get a size class; other rows say once, few or many, or leave the size out.

v_gene: TRBV18
j_gene: TRBJ2-5
abundance: few
d_gene: TRBD1
CDR3nt: TGTGCCAGCTCACCCGGGGACAGGGTATTCCAGTACTTC
CDR3aa: CASSPGDRVFQYF

v_gene: TRBV11-2
j_gene: TRBJ2-2
abundance: many
d_gene: .
CDR3nt: TGTGCCAGCAGCTCCGTCAGGACGAACACCGGGGAGCTGTTTTTT
CDR3aa: CASSSVRTNTGELFF

v_gene: TRBV29-1
j_gene: TRBJ1-1
abundance: many
d_gene: .
CDR3nt: TGCAGCGTTGTCCCAGAGAACACTGAAGCTTTCTTT
CDR3aa: CSVVPENTEAFF

v_gene: TRBV12-3/TRBV12-4
j_gene: TRBJ1-5
abundance: many
d_gene: .
CDR3nt: TGTGCCAGCAGTTTGGCCCGGAGGGGCTCTAACAATCAGCCCCAGCATTTT
CDR3aa: CASSLARRGSNNQPQHF

v_gene: TRBV9
j_gene: TRBJ2-2
abundance: many
d_gene: .
CDR3nt: TGTGCCAGCAGCGTCAGTACAGGGAAAGGGGCCGGGGAGCTGTTTTTT
CDR3aa: CASSVSTGKGAGELFF

v_gene: TRBV28
j_gene: TRBJ1-2
abundance: many
d_gene: .
CDR3nt: TGTGCCAGCAGTTCCCTTGAAGCAGACTATGGCTACACCTTC
CDR3aa: CASSSLEADYGYTF

v_gene: TRBV12-5
j_gene: TRBJ2-7
abundance: many
d_gene: TRBD1
CDR3nt: TGTGCTAGCCCACAGGACAGGCCCTACGAGCGGTACTTC
CDR3aa: CASPQDRPYERYF

v_gene: TRBV6-2/TRBV6-3
j_gene: TRBJ1-2
abundance: .
d_gene: TRBD1
CDR3nt: TGTGCCAGCAGTTTTATCGGGACAGCTGAAAACTATGGCTACACCTTC
CDR3aa: CASSFIGTAENYGYTF

v_gene: TRBV11-2
j_gene: TRBJ1-5
abundance: many
d_gene: .
CDR3nt: TGTGCCAGCAGCTTAGAGAGGGCAGGGGTGAGCAATCAGCCCCAGCATTTT
CDR3aa: CASSLERAGVSNQPQHF

v_gene: TRBV20-1
j_gene: TRBJ1-5
abundance: many
d_gene: TRBD1
CDR3nt: TGCAGTGCTGGACAGGTTACTCAGCCCCAGCATTTT
CDR3aa: CSAGQVTQPQHF

v_gene: TRBV28
j_gene: TRBJ1-3
abundance: .
d_gene: .
CDR3nt: TGTGCCAGCAGTGAGACAGGCCTTAACTCTGGAAACACCATATATTTT
CDR3aa: CASSETGLNSGNTIYF

v_gene: TRBV12-3/TRBV12-4
j_gene: TRBJ1-5
abundance: few
d_gene: .
CDR3nt: TGTGCCAGCAGCCCGACCGGGTGGAGGCCCCAGCATTTT
CDR3aa: CASSPTGWRPQHF

v_gene: TRBV28
j_gene: TRBJ2-5
abundance: .
d_gene: .
CDR3nt: TGTGCCAGCAGTTTTCCTACTCTCGAGGGGAAAGAGACCCAGTACTTC
CDR3aa: CASSFPTLEGKETQYF